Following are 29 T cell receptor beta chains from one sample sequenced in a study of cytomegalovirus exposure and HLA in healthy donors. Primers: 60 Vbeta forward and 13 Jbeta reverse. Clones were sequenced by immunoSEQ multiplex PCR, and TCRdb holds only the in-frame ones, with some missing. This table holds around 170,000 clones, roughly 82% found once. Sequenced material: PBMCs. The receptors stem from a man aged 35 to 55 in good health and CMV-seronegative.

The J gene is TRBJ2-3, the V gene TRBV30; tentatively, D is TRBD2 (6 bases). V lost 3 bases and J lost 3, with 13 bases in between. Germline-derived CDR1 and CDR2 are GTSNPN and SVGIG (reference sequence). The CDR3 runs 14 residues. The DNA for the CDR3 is TGTGCCTGGAGCCCCCCGGGGGTGACAGATACGCAGTATTTT. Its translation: CAWSPPGVTDTQYF.

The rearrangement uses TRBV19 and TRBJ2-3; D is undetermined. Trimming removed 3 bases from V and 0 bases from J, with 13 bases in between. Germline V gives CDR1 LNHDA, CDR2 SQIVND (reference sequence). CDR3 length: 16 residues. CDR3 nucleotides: TGTGCCAGTAGTATTGTTGGTACAGCTAGCACAGATACGCAGTATTTT. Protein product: CASSIVGTASTDTQYF.

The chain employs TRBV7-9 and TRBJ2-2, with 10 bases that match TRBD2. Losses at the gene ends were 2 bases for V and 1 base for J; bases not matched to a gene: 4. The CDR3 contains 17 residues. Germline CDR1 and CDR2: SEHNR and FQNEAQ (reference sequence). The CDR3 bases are TGTGCCAGCAGCTTAAGAGCTAGCGGGGGGAACACCGGGGAGCTGTTTTTT. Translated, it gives CASSLRASGGNTGELFF.

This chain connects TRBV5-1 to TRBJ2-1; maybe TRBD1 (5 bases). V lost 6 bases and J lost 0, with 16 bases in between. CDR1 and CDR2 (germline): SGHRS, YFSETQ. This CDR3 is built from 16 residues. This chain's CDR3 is CASTGFLGISYNEQFF. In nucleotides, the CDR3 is TGCGCCAGCACAGGGTTTCTGGGAATCTCCTACAATGAGCAGTTCTTC.

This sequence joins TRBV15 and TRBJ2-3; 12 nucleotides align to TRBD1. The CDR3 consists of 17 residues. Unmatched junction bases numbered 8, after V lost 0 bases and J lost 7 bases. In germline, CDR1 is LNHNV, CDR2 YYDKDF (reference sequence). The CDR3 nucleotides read TGTGCCACCAGCAGAGACCCGGGACAGGGGGCGTTGAATACGCAGTATTTT. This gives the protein CATSRDPGQGALNTQYF.

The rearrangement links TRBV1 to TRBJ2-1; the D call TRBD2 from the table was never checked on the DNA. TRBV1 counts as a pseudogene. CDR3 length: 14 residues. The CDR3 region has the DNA TGCACCAGCAGCATGGGACTAGCCAGCAATGAGCAGTTCTTC. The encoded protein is CTSSMGLASNEQFF.

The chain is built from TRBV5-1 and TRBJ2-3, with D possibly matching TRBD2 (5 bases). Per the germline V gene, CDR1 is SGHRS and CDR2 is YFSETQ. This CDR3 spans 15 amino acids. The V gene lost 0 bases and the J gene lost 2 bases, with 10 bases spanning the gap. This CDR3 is CASSLAGLVTDTQYF. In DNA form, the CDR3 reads TGCGCCAGCAGCTTGGCCGGACTTGTCACAGATACGCAGTATTTT.

CDR3 DNA sequence: TGTGCCAGCTCTCGGGACAGGGGCTCGAATAATGAGCAGTTCTTC. Protein sequence: CASSRDRGSNNEQFF. This chain uses TRBV18 with TRBJ2-1; TRBD1 matches 10 bases. This CDR3 spans 15 amino acids. Germline CDR1 is KGHSH and CDR2 is LQKENI. Losses at the gene ends were 6 bases for V and 7 bases for J; bases not matched to a gene: 9.

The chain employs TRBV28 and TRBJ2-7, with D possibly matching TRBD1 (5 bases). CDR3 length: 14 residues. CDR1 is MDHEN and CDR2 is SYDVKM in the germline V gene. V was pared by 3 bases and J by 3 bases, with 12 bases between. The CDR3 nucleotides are TGTGCCAGCAGTTTTCCGGAAGGGGTCTACGAGCAGTACTTC. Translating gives CASSFPEGVYEQYF.

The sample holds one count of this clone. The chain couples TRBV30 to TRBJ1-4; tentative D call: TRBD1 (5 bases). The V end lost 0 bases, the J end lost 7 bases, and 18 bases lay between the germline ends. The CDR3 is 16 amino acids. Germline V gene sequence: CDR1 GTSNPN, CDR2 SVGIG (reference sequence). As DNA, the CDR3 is TGTGCCTGGAGTGTACGAATGGGGCCTTTGACTGAAAAACTGTTTTTT. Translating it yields CAWSVRMGPLTEKLFF. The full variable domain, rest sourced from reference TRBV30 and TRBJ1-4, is SQTIHQWPATLVQPVGSPLSLECTVEGTSNPNLYWYRQAAGRGLQLLFYSVGIGQISSEVPQNLSASRPQDRQFILSSKKLLLSDSGFYLCAWSVRMGPLTEKLFFGSGTQLSVL.

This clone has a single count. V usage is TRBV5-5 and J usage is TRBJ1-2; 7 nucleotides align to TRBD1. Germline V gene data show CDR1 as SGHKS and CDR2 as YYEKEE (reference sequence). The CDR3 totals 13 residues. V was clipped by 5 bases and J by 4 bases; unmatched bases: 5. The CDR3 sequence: CASRRDRSYGYTF. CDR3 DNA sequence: TGTGCCAGCAGAAGGGACAGATCCTATGGCTACACCTTC.

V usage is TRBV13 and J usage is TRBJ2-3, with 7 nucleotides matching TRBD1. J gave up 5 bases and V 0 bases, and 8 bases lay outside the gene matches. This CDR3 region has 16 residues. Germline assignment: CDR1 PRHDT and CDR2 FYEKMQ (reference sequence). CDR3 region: CASSLGLRGRGDTQYF. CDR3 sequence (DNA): TGTGCCAGCAGCTTAGGGTTGAGGGGGCGCGGAGATACGCAGTATTTT.

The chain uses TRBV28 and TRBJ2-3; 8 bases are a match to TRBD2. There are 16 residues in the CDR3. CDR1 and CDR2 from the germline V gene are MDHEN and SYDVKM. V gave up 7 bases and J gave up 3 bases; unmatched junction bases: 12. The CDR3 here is CASTFATGGATDTQYF. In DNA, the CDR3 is TGTGCCAGCACCTTCGCGACGGGGGGGGCTACAGATACGCAGTATTTT.

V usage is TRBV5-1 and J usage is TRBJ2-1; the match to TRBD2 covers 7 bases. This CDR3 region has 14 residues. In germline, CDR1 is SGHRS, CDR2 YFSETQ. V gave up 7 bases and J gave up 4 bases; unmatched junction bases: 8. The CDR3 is CASYQAGSYNEQFF. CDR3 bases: TGCGCCAGCTATCAAGCGGGGAGTTACAATGAGCAGTTCTTC.

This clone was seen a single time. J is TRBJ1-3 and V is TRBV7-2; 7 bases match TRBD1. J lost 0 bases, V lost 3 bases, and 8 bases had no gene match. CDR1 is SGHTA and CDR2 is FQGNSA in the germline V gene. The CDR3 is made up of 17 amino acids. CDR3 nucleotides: TGTGCCAGCAGCTTCGCGGGAACAGGGGCCTCTGGAAACACCATATATTTT. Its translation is CASSFAGTGASGNTIYF.

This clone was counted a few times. The CDR3 DNA sequence: TGCGCCAGCAGCCAAGATGAAGCCTTCTTTAACTATGGCTACACCTTC. This codes for CASSQDEAFFNYGYTF. V gene TRBV4-3 combines with J gene TRBJ1-2; D remains unclear. V lost 0 bases, J lost 1 base, and 12 bases lay in between. This CDR3 comprises 16 residues. Germline-derived CDR1 and CDR2 are LGHNA and YSLEER.

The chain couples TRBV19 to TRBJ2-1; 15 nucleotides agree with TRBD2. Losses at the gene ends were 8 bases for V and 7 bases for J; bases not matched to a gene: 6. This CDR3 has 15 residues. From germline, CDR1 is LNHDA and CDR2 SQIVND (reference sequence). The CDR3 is CASFSGTSGRNEQFF. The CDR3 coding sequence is TGTGCCAGTTTCTCCGGGACTAGCGGGAGGAATGAGCAGTTCTTC. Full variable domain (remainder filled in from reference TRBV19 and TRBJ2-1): DGGITQSPKYLFRKEGQNVTLSCEQNLNHDAMYWYRQDPGQGLRLIYYSQIVNDFQKGDIAEGYSVSREKKESFPLTVTSAQKNPTAFYLCASFSGTSGRNEQFFGPGTRLTVL.

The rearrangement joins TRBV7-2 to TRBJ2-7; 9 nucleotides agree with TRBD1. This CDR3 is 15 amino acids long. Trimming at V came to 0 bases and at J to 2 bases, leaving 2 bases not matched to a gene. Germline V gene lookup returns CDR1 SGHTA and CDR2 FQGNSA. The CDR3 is CASSLAGTGPYEQYF. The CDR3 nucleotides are TGTGCCAGCAGCTTAGCGGGGACAGGGCCCTACGAGCAGTACTTC.

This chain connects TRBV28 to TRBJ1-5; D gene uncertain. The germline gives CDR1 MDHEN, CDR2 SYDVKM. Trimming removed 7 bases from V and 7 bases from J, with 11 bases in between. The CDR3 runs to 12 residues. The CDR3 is CASISRGQPQHF. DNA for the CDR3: TGTGCCAGCATTAGCCGAGGGCAGCCCCAGCATTTT.

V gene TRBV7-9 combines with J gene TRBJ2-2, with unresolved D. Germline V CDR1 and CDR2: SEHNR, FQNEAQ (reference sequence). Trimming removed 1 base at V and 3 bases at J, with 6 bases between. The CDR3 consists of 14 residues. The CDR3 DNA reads TGTGCCAGCAGCTTAGGCCGAGACACCGGGGAGCTGTTTTTT. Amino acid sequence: CASSLGRDTGELFF.

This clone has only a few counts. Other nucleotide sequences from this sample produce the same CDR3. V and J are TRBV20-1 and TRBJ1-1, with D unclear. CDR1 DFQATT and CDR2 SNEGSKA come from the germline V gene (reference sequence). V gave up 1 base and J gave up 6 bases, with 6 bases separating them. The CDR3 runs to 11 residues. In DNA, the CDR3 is TGCAGTGCTAGAGGGGAGGCTGAAGCTTTCTTT. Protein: CSARGEAEAFF.

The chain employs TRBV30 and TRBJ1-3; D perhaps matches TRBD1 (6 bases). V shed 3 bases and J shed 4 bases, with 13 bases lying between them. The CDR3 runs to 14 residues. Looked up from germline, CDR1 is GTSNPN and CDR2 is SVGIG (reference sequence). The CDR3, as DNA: TGTGCCTGGAGGGAAGGGGGTGGCGGAAACACCATATATTTT. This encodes CAWREGGGGNTIYF.

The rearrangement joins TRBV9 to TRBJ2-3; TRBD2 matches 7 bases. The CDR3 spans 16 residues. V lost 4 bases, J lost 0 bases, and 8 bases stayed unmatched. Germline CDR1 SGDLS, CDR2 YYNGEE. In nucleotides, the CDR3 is TGTGCCAGCAGCTTCCCTAGCGGATCTAGCACAGATACGCAGTATTTT. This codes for CASSFPSGSSTDTQYF.

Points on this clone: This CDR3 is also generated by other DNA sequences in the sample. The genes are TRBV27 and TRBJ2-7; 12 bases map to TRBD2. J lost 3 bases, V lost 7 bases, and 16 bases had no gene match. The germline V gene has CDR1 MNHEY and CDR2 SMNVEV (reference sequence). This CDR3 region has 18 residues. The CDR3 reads CASTPRLAGVLKGYEQYF. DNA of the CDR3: TGTGCCAGCACCCCAAGACTAGCGGGAGTACTAAAGGGCTACGAGCAGTACTTC.

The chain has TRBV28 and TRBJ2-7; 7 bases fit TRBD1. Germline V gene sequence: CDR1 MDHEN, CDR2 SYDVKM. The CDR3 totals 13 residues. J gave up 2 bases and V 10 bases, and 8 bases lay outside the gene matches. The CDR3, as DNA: TGTGCCACCATCGGGACAGTAACCTACGAGCAGTACTTC. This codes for CATIGTVTYEQYF.

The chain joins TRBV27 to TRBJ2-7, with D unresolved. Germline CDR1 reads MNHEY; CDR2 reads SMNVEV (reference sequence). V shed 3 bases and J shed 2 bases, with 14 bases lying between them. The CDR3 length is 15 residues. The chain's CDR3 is CASSFADTLPYEQYF. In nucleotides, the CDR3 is TGTGCCAGCAGTTTTGCGGATACTCTGCCCTACGAGCAGTACTTC.

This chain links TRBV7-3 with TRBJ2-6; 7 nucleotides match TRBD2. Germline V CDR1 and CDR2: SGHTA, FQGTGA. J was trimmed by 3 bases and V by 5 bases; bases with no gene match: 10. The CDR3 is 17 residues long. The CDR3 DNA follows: TGTGCCAGCAGCAGGTTGAGGGAGGGCATTGGGGCCAACGTCCTGACTTTC. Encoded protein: CASSRLREGIGANVLTF.

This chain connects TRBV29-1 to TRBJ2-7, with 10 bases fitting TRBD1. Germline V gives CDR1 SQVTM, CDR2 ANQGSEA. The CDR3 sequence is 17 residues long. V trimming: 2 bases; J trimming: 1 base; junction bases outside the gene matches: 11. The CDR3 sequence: CSVEFGQGEYGSYEQYF. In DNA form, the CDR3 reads TGCAGCGTTGAATTCGGACAGGGGGAATACGGGTCCTACGAGCAGTACTTC.

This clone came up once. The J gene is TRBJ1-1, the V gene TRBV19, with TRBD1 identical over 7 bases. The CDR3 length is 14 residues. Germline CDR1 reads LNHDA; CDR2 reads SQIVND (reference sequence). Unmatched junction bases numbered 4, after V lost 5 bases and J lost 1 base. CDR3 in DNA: TGTGCCAGTAGTGCCTGGGACAGGAACACTGAAGCTTTCTTT. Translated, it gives CASSAWDRNTEAFF.